This record concerns one T cell receptor (beta chain) sequence. The data are from a study of blood T cell repertoires in COVID-19. Overall study: PBMCs, B-cell-depleted T cells, or T cells were the source of the cDNA or gDNA that made up the material.

V lost 4 bases and J lost 8, with 13 bases in between. This CDR3 is 13 amino acids long. The germline V gene has CDR1 MNHEY and CDR2 SVGAGI. Per the original methods: Amplification of reference gene primers provided the estimated nucleated cell counts. The protocol was immunoSEQ multiplex PCR, while the TCRdb copy is restricted to in-frame clones and leaves out a portion. That table is the source of V, J and clone size, and D and trimming were worked out from the DNA. The table lists some 330,000 clones, over 85% of them singletons. The sample taken for sequencing was peripheral blood. This TCR derives from a woman in her thirties with COVID-19, enrolled during active disease. This rearrangement joins TRBV6-5 to TRBJ2-3; D remains ambiguous. The CDR3 sequence: CASSSITSGTQYF. DNA of the CDR3: TGTGCCAGCAGTTCAATCACGAGTGGTACGCAGTATTTT.